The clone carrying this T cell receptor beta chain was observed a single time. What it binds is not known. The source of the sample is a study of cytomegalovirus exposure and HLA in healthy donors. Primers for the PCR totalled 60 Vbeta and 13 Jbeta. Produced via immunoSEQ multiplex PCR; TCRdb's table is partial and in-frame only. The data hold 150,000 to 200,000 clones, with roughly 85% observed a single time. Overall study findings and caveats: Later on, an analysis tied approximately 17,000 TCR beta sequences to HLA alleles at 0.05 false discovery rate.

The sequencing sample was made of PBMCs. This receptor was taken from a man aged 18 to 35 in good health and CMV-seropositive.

The CDR3 here is CASSGGQGAGNTIYF. CDR3 bases: TGTGCCAGCAGTGGAGGACAGGGAGCGGGGAACACCATATATTTT. V usage is TRBV2 and J usage is TRBJ1-3, with 8 bases aligning to TRBD1. Germline CDR1 SNHLY, CDR2 FYNNEI. The V segment lost 4 bases and the J segment 7 bases; nucleotides outside the gene matches: 9. The CDR3 has 15 residues.